This T cell receptor (beta chain) was recorded in a study of shared clonotypes between healthy human individuals. The J segment lost 3 bases and the V segment lost 5 bases, leaving 10 bases of the junction unmatched. Germline values: CDR1 SGHNT, CDR2 YENEEA. CDR3 length: 16 amino acids. This table comes from immunoSEQ multiplex PCR, and its TCRdb copy is limited to in-frame clones, with some not included. The sample yields around 510,000 clones, about 96% seen once. Input material: naive CD4+ T cells sorted from blood. Described subset: CD45RA+ positively selected. This TCR was recovered from a woman in her thirties in good health. V usage is TRBV11-3 and J usage is TRBJ2-3; 8 nucleotides align to TRBD2. CDR3 coding DNA: TGTGCCAGCAGCCCCGCAGGGGTAGCGGGGACAGATACGCAGTATTTT. Translating gives CASSPAGVAGTDTQYF.